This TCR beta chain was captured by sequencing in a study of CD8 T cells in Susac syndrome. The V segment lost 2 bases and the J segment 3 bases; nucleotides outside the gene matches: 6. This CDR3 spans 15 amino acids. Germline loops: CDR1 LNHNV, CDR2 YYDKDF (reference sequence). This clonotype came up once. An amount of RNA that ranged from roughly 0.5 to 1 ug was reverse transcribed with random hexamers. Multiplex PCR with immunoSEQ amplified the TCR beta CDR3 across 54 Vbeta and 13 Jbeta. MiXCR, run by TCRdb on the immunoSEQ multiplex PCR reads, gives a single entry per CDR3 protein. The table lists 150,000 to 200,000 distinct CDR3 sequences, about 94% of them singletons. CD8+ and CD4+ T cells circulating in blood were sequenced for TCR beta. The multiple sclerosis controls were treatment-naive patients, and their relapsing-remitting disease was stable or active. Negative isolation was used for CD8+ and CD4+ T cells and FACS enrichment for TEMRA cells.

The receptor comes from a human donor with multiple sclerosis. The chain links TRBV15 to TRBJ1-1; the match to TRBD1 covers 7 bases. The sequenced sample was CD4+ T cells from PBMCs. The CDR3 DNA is TGTGCCACCAGCAGATGGGACAGAAGGGACACTGAAGCTTTCTTT. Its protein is CATSRWDRRDTEAFF.